This TCR beta chain was sequenced in a study of T cell responses to AZD1222 COVID-19 vaccine. Study results and caveats: As reported, nearly half of all spike-specific TCRs target variant regions that are unmutated. Clonal diversity was possibly underestimated, and white British individuals and females predominated among donors. Recipients of two AZD1222 doses showed rising Spike-specific TCR breadth and depth. The number of AZD1222 recipients seropositive at baseline was only 5 to 7.

Trimming shortened V by 3 bases and J by 5 bases, and 7 bases separated the two germline ends. The CDR3 runs 12 residues. CDR1 and CDR2 (germline): MDHEN, SYDVKM. To note about this clone: Its specificity is unknown.

Produced via immunoSEQ multiplex PCR; TCRdb's table is partial and in-frame only. The sample has tens of thousands of clones, over 70% seen once. The receptor was derived from an adult who received the AZD1222 COVID-19 vaccine. The starting material was peripheral blood, obtained 28 days after the second AZD1222 dose. V is TRBV28 and J is TRBJ1-1; D call uncertain. CDR3 residues: CASSFEGTEAFF. CDR3 sequence (DNA): TGTGCCAGCAGTTTTGAGGGAACTGAAGCTTTCTTT.